This T cell receptor beta chain was found in a study of T cells after yellow fever vaccination. Study-wide background: SMART-Seq v4 Ultra Low Input prepared the low-cell-number fractions.

CDR1 and CDR2 from the germline V gene are MDHEN and SYDVKM. This CDR3 comprises 15 residues. V trimming: 6 bases; J trimming: 6 bases; junction bases outside the gene matches: 9. On this clonotype: The antigen remains unidentified.

Generation of TCR cDNA used 5'RACE template switching (which added a universal primer site and UMIs). TCRdb called the 5' RACE reads again in MiXCR, with one record for every CDR3 protein. Here the sample spans some 600,000 distinct CDR3 sequences, about 15% being singletons. Study-level results: CD4 and CD8 compartments shared a small share of clonotypes.

The sample in question was PBMCs, obtained 5 days after the first yellow fever vaccination. The chain combines TRBV28 with TRBJ2-2; 8 nucleotides line up with TRBD1. This clonotype originated in a man aged 18 to 35 who received the YFV17D yellow fever vaccine. This chain's CDR3 is CASRLTGDNAGELFF. For the CDR3, the DNA is TGTGCCAGCAGATTGACAGGGGATAATGCCGGGGAGCTGTTTTTT.